The 30 T cell receptor beta chains given below trace back to one sample, sequenced in a study of T cells in narcolepsy (dated by TCRdb to the late 2010s). The library was obtained by the immunoSEQ multiplex PCR assay. The immuneACCESS repertoire file appears here via TCRdb, limited to in-frame rearrangements. These files lack a portion of the clones; in checked studies, under half of the deficit traces to unresolved V genes, and the cause of the others is not known. The sample table contains roughly 38,000 clones; only one count was recorded for about 85% of them. Together, the top ten hold roughly 1.6% of the sample. Sample: CD45RA- memory CD4+ T cells from PBMCs. Interpreted using the paper, the cell subset or site label stands for: memory T cells sorted ex vivo from peripheral blood. The receptors here all came from a human donor with narcolepsy.

The V and J genes are TRBV10-1 and TRBJ1-2, with TRBD1 matching over 8 bases. With 1 base clipped from V and 1 base from J, the junction kept 8 bases outside the gene matches. CDR1 and CDR2 from the germline V gene are WNHNN and SYGVQD (reference sequence). The CDR3 loop spans 17 amino acids. This CDR3 is CASSELLPGQDNYGYTF. The DNA of the CDR3 is TGCGCCAGCAGTGAGTTGCTCCCGGGACAGGATAACTATGGCTACACCTTC.

J is TRBJ1-5 and V is TRBV27; weak D call: TRBD1 (6 bases). The V gene lost 5 bases and the J gene lost 3 bases, with 11 bases spanning the gap. The germline V gene has CDR1 MNHEY and CDR2 SMNVEV (reference sequence). This CDR3 has 14 amino acids. The CDR3 reads CASSPGQINQPQHF. The DNA of the CDR3 is TGTGCCAGCAGTCCAGGACAGATCAATCAGCCCCAGCATTTT.

V gene TRBV7-9 combines with J gene TRBJ2-3, with D unresolved. Looked up from germline, CDR1 is SEHNR and CDR2 is FQNEAQ (reference sequence). The V gene lost 3 bases and the J gene lost 4 bases, with 11 bases spanning the gap. The length of the CDR3 is 14 residues. CDR3: CASSFGFNADTQYF. The CDR3 DNA reads as TGTGCCAGCAGCTTTGGTTTCAACGCAGATACGCAGTATTTT.

The CDR3 sequence: CASSPTRTNSPLHF. CDR3 nucleotides: TGTGCCAGCAGCCCGACACGAACTAATTCACCCCTCCACTTT. The chain has TRBV7-8 and TRBJ1-6; unclear D gene. Per germline, CDR1 SGHVS and CDR2 FQNEAQ. The CDR3 consists of 14 residues. V was pared by 5 bases and J by 6 bases, with 11 bases between. Full variable domain (rest looked up from reference TRBV7-8 and TRBJ1-6): GAGVSQSPRYKVAKRGQDVALRCDPISGHVSLFWYQQALGQGPEFLTYFQNEAQLDKSGLPSDRFFAERPEGSVSTLKIQRTQQEDSAVYLCASSPTRTNSPLHFGNGTRLTVT.

This chain links TRBV9 with TRBJ2-5; weak D call: TRBD1 (6 bases). The ends were cut back, 2 bases at V and 5 bases at J, with 13 bases in the middle. CDR1 SGDLS and CDR2 YYNGEE come from the germline V gene. The CDR3 sequence is 14 residues long. The CDR3 nucleotides are TGTGCCAGCAGCGTGTCACAGGGATCCGAGACCCAGTACTTC. The encoded protein is CASSVSQGSETQYF. Full variable domain (missing parts from reference TRBV9 and TRBJ2-5): DSGVTQTPKHLITATGQRVTLRCSPRSGDLSVYWYQQSLDQGLQFLIQYYNGEERAKGNILERFSAQQFPDLHSELNLSSLELGDSALYFCASSVSQGSETQYFGPGTRLLVL.

J is TRBJ1-5 and V is TRBV7-2; TRBD1 matches 7 bases. Germline lookup yields CDR1 SGHTA and CDR2 FQGNSA. The length of the CDR3 is 15 residues. The V and J ends lost 6 bases and 7 bases, in that order; junction bases with no gene match: 12. CDR3 DNA sequence: TGTGCCAGCAGTCCTGACAGGGAACGGTGGCAGCCCCAGCATTTT. It specifies CASSPDRERWQPQHF.

The chain carries TRBV7-8 and TRBJ1-5; weak D call: TRBD1 (6 bases). CDR3 length equals 15 residues. Germline V CDR1 and CDR2: SGHVS, FQNEAQ. V lost 1 base and J 7 bases, leaving 14 bases between the germline ends. The CDR3 bases are TGTGCCAGCAGCTTAGTTCAGGGGCCGGGACAGCCCCAGCATTTT. Its protein is CASSLVQGPGQPQHF.

This clone was recorded once. The CDR3: CASSSGGARYEAFF. As DNA, the CDR3 is TGTGCCAGCTCATCGGGAGGGGCGAGATATGAAGCTTTCTTT. The V call is TRBV18, the J call TRBJ1-1; TRBD1 is a possible D gene (5 bases). The germline CDR1 and CDR2 sequences are KGHSH and LQKENI. The CDR3 contains 14 residues. The V and J ends lost 5 bases and 7 bases respectively, with 17 bases between them.

The V call is TRBV19, the J call TRBJ1-4; TRBD1 agrees at 8 bases. The ends lost 8 bases at V and 8 bases at J; junction bases unmatched: 4. The germline CDR1 and CDR2 sequences are LNHDA and SQIVND (reference sequence). CDR3 size: 12 residues. CDR3 in amino acids: CASVTGGEKLFF. In DNA form, the CDR3 reads TGTGCCAGTGTAACAGGGGGGGAAAAACTGTTTTTT.

V usage is TRBV5-1 and J usage is TRBJ1-4; 10 bases map to TRBD1. Germline V CDR1 and CDR2: SGHRS, YFSETQ. Trimming removed 5 bases from V and 7 bases from J; junction bases left unmatched: 2. This CDR3 region has 13 residues. CDR3 in amino acids: CASSRTGGEKLFF. The DNA for the CDR3 is TGCGCCAGCAGTCGGACAGGGGGTGAAAAACTGTTTTTT.

This sequence joins TRBV18 and TRBJ2-3; 8 bases are a match to TRBD2. The germline V gene encodes CDR1 KGHSH and CDR2 LQKENI. J gave up 6 bases and V 0 bases, and 5 bases lay outside the gene matches. The CDR3 length is 15 residues. DNA of the CDR3: TGTGCCAGCTCACCACCGGCGGGGGGTAAGGATACGCAGTATTTT. Its protein product is CASSPPAGGKDTQYF.

Here the CDR3 DNA reads TGTGCCAGCAGAAAGACAGGGGTCGGCGAGCAGTACTTC. Its translation: CASRKTGVGEQYF. This chain joins TRBV28 and TRBJ2-7; 8 bases are a match to TRBD1. Trimming removed 6 bases from V and 6 bases from J; junction bases left unmatched: 7. In germline, CDR1 is MDHEN, CDR2 SYDVKM. The CDR3 runs to 13 residues.

The gene calls are TRBV4-3 and TRBJ1-6, with 9 bases lining up with TRBD1. CDR3 size: 14 residues. The trim removed 4 bases at V and 8 bases at J, leaving 3 bases unmatched. The germline V gene encodes CDR1 LGHNA and CDR2 YSLEER. The CDR3 region has the DNA TGCGCCAGCAGCCTTCGGACAGGGGATTCACCCCTCCACTTT. It translates to CASSLRTGDSPLHF.

The chain employs TRBV29-1 and TRBJ2-5; D is possibly TRBD1 (6 bases). With the DNA end fitting TRBJ2-7 better, the J assignment may be wrong. Germline assignment: CDR1 SQVTM and CDR2 ANQGSEA. The CDR3 totals 15 residues. CDR3 nucleotides: TGCAGCGTTGCAGAGGGACACTTGAGCTCCTACGAGCAGTACTTC. It encodes CSVAEGHLSSYEQYF.

The V call is TRBV9, the J call TRBJ2-3, with D possibly TRBD1 on 5 matching bases. Germline CDR1 and CDR2: SGDLS and YYNGEE. V was cut by 3 bases and J by 4 bases, with 9 bases left in between. There are 13 residues in the CDR3. The CDR3 nucleotides are TGTGCCAGCAGCGATCCCAGGGCAGATACGCAGTATTTT. The encoded protein is CASSDPRADTQYF.

This chain links TRBV5-1 with TRBJ1-2; D unresolved. V lost 5 bases to trimming and J lost 1 base, with 9 bases between them. The CDR3 runs to 13 residues. The germline CDR1 and CDR2 sequences are SGHRS and YFSETQ. The CDR3 spells CASSLTDNYGYTF. Written as DNA, the CDR3 is TGCGCCAGCAGTCTTACAGATAACTATGGCTACACCTTC.

The chain links TRBV7-6 to TRBJ2-6; 7 bases are shared with TRBD1. CDR1 and CDR2 (germline): SGHVS, FNYEAQ. CDR3 length equals 15 residues. V lost 5 bases and J lost 2; bases outside the gene matches: 3. The CDR3 protein is CASSPGQTGANVLTF. In DNA form, the CDR3 reads TGTGCCAGCAGCCCGGGACAGACTGGGGCCAACGTCCTGACTTTC.

The chain has TRBV28 and TRBJ2-5; D is uncertain. V was trimmed by 1 base and J by 5 bases, leaving 5 bases between them. Germline V lookup: CDR1 MDHEN, CDR2 SYDVKM. The CDR3 covers 12 residues. CDR3 residues: CASSLSGETQYF. The CDR3 bases are TGTGCCAGCAGTTTATCGGGCGAGACCCAGTACTTC.

V and J are TRBV10-3 and TRBJ1-3; D is ambiguous. The CDR3 totals 17 residues. The V end lost 4 bases, the J end lost 0 bases, and 16 bases lay between the germline ends. Germline V gene lookup returns CDR1 ENHRY and CDR2 SYGVKD. The CDR3, as DNA: TGTGCCATCAGTGGAAGGAGCCGGCGGGGCTCTGGAAACACCATATATTTT. This translates into CAISGRSRRGSGNTIYF.

This clone has only one observation. The chain recombines TRBV5-1 with TRBJ2-1, with 7 bases fitting TRBD2. The germline V gene encodes CDR1 SGHRS and CDR2 YFSETQ. This CDR3 is 16 amino acids long. Trimming cost V 2 bases and J 0 bases; bases outside gene matches: 5. The CDR3 DNA reads TGCGCCAGCAGCTTCGGCGGGGGTAGCTCCTACAATGAGCAGTTCTTC. This translates into CASSFGGGSSYNEQFF.

The rearrangement joins TRBV5-5 to TRBJ1-5, with 8 bases aligning to TRBD1. The CDR3 sequence is 15 residues long. Per germline, CDR1 SGHKS and CDR2 YYEKEE (reference sequence). J lost 4 bases, V lost 4 bases, and 7 bases had no gene match. CDR3 nucleotides: TGTGCCAGCAGCCCCCCGGACAGGGCAAATCAGCCCCAGCATTTT. Translated, it gives CASSPPDRANQPQHF.

V gene TRBV30 combines with J gene TRBJ2-7; TRBD2 matches 8 bases. Trimming took 4 bases from V and 7 from J; bases not matched to a gene: 9. CDR1 GTSNPN and CDR2 SVGIG come from the germline V gene (reference sequence). CDR3 length equals 13 residues. The CDR3 DNA sequence: TGTGCCTGGATTAAAATCCGGGGGGGGGAGCAGTACTTC. Its protein is CAWIKIRGGEQYF.

The chain recombines TRBV5-1 with TRBJ2-1, with 8 bases identical to TRBD2. The CDR3 covers 16 residues. Germline values: CDR1 SGHRS, CDR2 YFSETQ. The V gene end was trimmed by 0 bases and the J gene end by 3 bases; junction bases not matched to a gene: 5. CDR3 amino acids: CASSLVLAGGYNEQFF. The CDR3 bases are TGCGCCAGCAGCTTGGTTCTGGCGGGGGGCTACAATGAGCAGTTCTTC.

The V gene is TRBV9, the J gene TRBJ2-5; TRBD2 agrees at 7 bases. Germline CDR1 reads SGDLS; CDR2 reads YYNGEE. V gave up 4 bases and J gave up 5 bases; unmatched junction bases: 8. CDR3 length: 14 amino acids. The CDR3 reads CASSMATSPETQYF. DNA for the CDR3: TGTGCCAGCAGCATGGCGACTAGCCCCGAGACCCAGTACTTC.

This chain connects TRBV7-8 to TRBJ1-2, with 7 bases matching TRBD1. V dropped 0 bases and J dropped 9; count of bases not matched to a gene: 4. Germline CDR1 is SGHVS and CDR2 is FQNEAQ. The CDR3 contains 13 residues. The CDR3 loop reads CASSLAGTARYTF. CDR3 DNA sequence: TGTGCCAGCAGCTTAGCGGGGACAGCACGCTACACCTTC.

The chain joins TRBV7-9 to TRBJ2-5; D not resolved. The CDR3 contains 14 residues. From germline, CDR1 is SEHNR and CDR2 FQNEAQ (reference sequence). Trimming took 0 bases from V and 2 from J, leaving 7 bases between them. The CDR3 protein is CASSLAGYQETQYF. The DNA for the CDR3 is TGTGCCAGCAGCTTAGCGGGGTATCAAGAGACCCAGTACTTC.

V gene TRBV10-3 combines with J gene TRBJ1-6; no clear D. Trimming pared 6 bases from V and 7 bases from J, leaving 16 bases between. This CDR3 has 15 amino acids. Germline CDR1 is ENHRY and CDR2 is SYGVKD. CDR3 residues: CAISPDPDVNSPLHF. CDR3 nucleotide sequence: TGTGCCATCAGCCCTGATCCGGATGTCAATTCACCCCTCCACTTT.

The genes are TRBV28 and TRBJ1-2; the D gene is possibly TRBD1 (5 bases). Germline lookup yields CDR1 MDHEN and CDR2 SYDVKM. Trimming took 5 bases from V and 3 from J, leaving 7 bases between them. CDR3 size: 12 residues. CDR3 loop: CASSPRDYGYTF. In DNA form, the CDR3 reads TGTGCCAGCAGTCCCAGGGACTATGGCTACACCTTC.

J is TRBJ1-1 and V is TRBV25-1; 8 bases are a match to TRBD1. The CDR3 runs to 14 residues. Germline CDR1 reads MGHDK; CDR2 reads SYGVNS. Trimming removed 6 bases from V and 0 bases from J; junction bases left unmatched: 3. CDR3 loop: CASRETGVNTEAFF. CDR3 DNA: TGTGCCAGCAGAGAGACAGGGGTGAACACTGAAGCTTTCTTT.

This chain connects TRBV5-4 to TRBJ1-2; 9 bases are a match to TRBD1. The germline gives CDR1 SGHNT, CDR2 YYREEE (reference sequence). Unmatched junction bases numbered 6, after V lost 2 bases and J lost 10 bases. This CDR3 has 13 amino acids. The CDR3 nucleotides are TGTGCCAGCAGCTTCACAGGGGGCAATGACTACACCTTC. Its protein product is CASSFTGGNDYTF.